This passage covers 31 T cell receptor beta chains from one sample sequenced in a study of T-cell memory formation after mild COVID-19. TCRdb reprocessed the 5' RACE reads via MiXCR and lists one record per CDR3 protein. The sample consists of under 250,000 distinct CDR3 sequences, 15% to 17% of them appearing once. Sequenced sample: PBMCs or a T cell subset sorted from them (not recorded which). All receptors derive from an adult woman who had mild COVID-19 (a few samples of this study predate the infection). Cell type and time point are not known.

In nucleotides, the CDR3 is TGTGCCAGCAGTTACTTGCCGGGACAGGGTGGGGCTTTCTTT. As protein: CASSYLPGQGGAFF. The rearrangement joins TRBV6-5 to TRBJ1-1; 9 bases match TRBD1. Unmatched junction bases numbered 8, after V lost 1 base and J lost 11 bases. Germline CDR1 and CDR2: MNHEY and SVGAGI. The CDR3 loop spans 14 amino acids.

The CDR3, as DNA: TGCAGCGTCTGGGACGCTAACTCGGCCGGGGAGCTGTTTTTT. Protein product: CSVWDANSAGELFF. V usage is TRBV29-1 and J usage is TRBJ2-2; D may be TRBD1 or TRBD2 (5 bases each). Looked up from germline, CDR1 is SQVTM and CDR2 is ANQGSEA. CDR3 size: 14 residues. V shed 6 bases and J shed 6 bases, with 17 bases lying between them.

This clonotype was observed a few times. This rearrangement joins TRBV12-3 or TRBV12-4 to TRBJ2-1; TRBD2 matches 8 bases. J was trimmed by 9 bases and V by 1 base; bases with no gene match: 8. The CDR3 is made up of 15 amino acids. CDR3 DNA sequence: TGTGCCAGCAGTTTAGATTCCGGGACTAGTGGTGAGCAGTTCTTC. Its translation is CASSLDSGTSGEQFF.

A few counts support this clonotype. The genes are TRBV12-3 or TRBV12-4 and TRBJ1-2; the D is unclear. The CDR3 totals 12 residues. With 3 bases removed from V and 7 bases from J, the gap between germline ends came to 9 bases. CDR3 coding DNA: TGTGCCAGCAGTTTTGCCAAGGGTGGCTACACCTTC. Translation: CASSFAKGGYTF.

DNA of the CDR3: TGTGCCACCAGTGATTTGACTAGTAAGCAGTTCTTC. It encodes CATSDLTSKQFF. The rearrangement joins TRBV24-1 to TRBJ2-1, with a tentative D call TRBD2 (5 bases). The CDR3 is 12 residues long. V lost 0 bases and J lost 11, with 7 bases in between. Germline-derived CDR1 and CDR2 are KGHDR and SFDVKD.

This clonotype was seen only a few times. The chain has TRBV6-2 or TRBV6-3 and TRBJ2-1; 7 bases are shared with TRBD2. This CDR3 has 14 amino acids. V gave up 6 bases and J gave up 2 bases; unmatched junction bases: 4. Germline lookup yields CDR1 MNHEY and CDR2 SVGEGT. The CDR3 region is CASRWREPYNEQFF. DNA of the CDR3: TGTGCCAGCAGATGGCGGGAGCCCTACAATGAGCAGTTCTTC.

This rearrangement joins TRBV30 to TRBJ2-1, with D unresolved. Germline values: CDR1 GTSNPN, CDR2 SVGIG (reference sequence). Trimming removed 2 bases at V and 7 bases at J, with 6 bases between. CDR3 length equals 11 residues. The CDR3: CAWSRVNEQFF. The CDR3 nucleotides read TGTGCCTGGAGTAGGGTAAATGAGCAGTTCTTC.

The J gene is TRBJ2-5, the V gene TRBV11-2; the match to TRBD2 covers 9 bases. Germline CDR1 SGHAT, CDR2 FQNNGV. This CDR3 has 16 amino acids. Trimming removed 3 bases from V and 2 bases from J; junction bases left unmatched: 7. CDR3 sequence: CASSFGAGGRQETQYF. CDR3 DNA sequence: TGTGCCAGCAGCTTTGGCGCGGGAGGGCGGCAAGAGACCCAGTACTTC. The full variable domain, rest sourced from reference TRBV11-2 and TRBJ2-5, is EAGVAQSPRYKIIEKRQSVAFWCNPISGHATLYWYQQILGQGPKLLIQFQNNGVVDDSQLPKDRFSAERLKGVDSTLKIQPAKLEDSAVYLCASSFGAGGRQETQYFGPGTRLLVL.

This clonotype was observed a handful of times. This chain connects TRBV2 to TRBJ2-6, with D tentatively TRBD1 or TRBD2 (5 bases each). The V gene's germline CDR1 is SNHLY and CDR2 FYNNEI. There are 16 residues in the CDR3. The germline V and J ends were trimmed by 4 bases and 0 bases, with 10 bases remaining between them. DNA of the CDR3: TGTGCCAGCAGTGGGGCCGGGGCCTCTGGGGCCAACGTCCTGACTTTC. Translated: CASSGAGASGANVLTF.

The chain joins TRBV12-3 or TRBV12-4 to TRBJ2-7, with TRBD2 matching over 10 bases. The trim removed 3 bases at V and 3 bases at J, leaving 8 bases unmatched. The CDR3 sequence is 16 residues long. CDR3 nucleotide sequence: TGTGCCAGCAGTTTTGGTCTAGCGGGAGTACACTACGAGCAGTACTTC. Translating gives CASSFGLAGVHYEQYF.

The rearrangement joins TRBV18 to TRBJ1-4; D uncertain. CDR3 length equals 13 residues. Germline assignment: CDR1 KGHSH and CDR2 LQKENI. V lost 6 bases, J lost 5 bases, and 10 bases lay in between. Written as DNA, the CDR3 is TGTGCCAGCTCCAAGGGCTCCAATGAAAAACTGTTTTTT. Residues: CASSKGSNEKLFF.

A few counts support this clonotype. The rearrangement joins TRBV9 to TRBJ2-5; the match to TRBD2 covers 8 bases. Trimming took 1 base from V and 4 from J; bases not matched to a gene: 12. Germline assignment: CDR1 SGDLS and CDR2 YYNGEE. The length of the CDR3 is 17 residues. This CDR3 reads CASSVTVGGAVSETQYF. The CDR3 DNA reads as TGTGCCAGCAGCGTAACGGTCGGGGGGGCTGTGTCAGAGACCCAGTACTTC.

This clonotype was picked up a small number of times. The chain is built from TRBV6-5 and TRBJ2-7, with 11 bases that match TRBD2. CDR3 length equals 17 residues. Losses at the gene ends were 0 bases for V and 4 bases for J; bases not matched to a gene: 8. Germline CDR1 and CDR2: MNHEY and SVGAGI. The CDR3 sequence: CASSYSMKLAGVYEQYF. CDR3 bases: TGTGCCAGCAGTTACTCGATGAAACTAGCGGGGGTGTACGAGCAGTACTTC.

There are many counts of this clonotype. At one end the junction does not follow the germline gene, possibly because of a read error. CDR3 loop: CASSQDRGRTEAFF. The CDR3 nucleotides are TGTGCCAGCAGTCAGGACAGGGGGAGAACTGAAGCTTTCTTT. The genes are TRBV4-1 and TRBJ1-1; 10 bases fit TRBD1. CDR1 is MGHRA and CDR2 is YSYEKL in the germline V gene. The CDR3 has 14 amino acids.

V and J are TRBV5-1 and TRBJ2-5; TRBD1 might be the D (6 bases). V lost 4 bases and J lost 5, with 15 bases in between. Germline CDR1 SGHRS, CDR2 YFSETQ. CDR3 length equals 14 residues. Here the CDR3 DNA reads TGCGCCAGCAGCGCACAGGGTCGTTTGGAGACCCAGTACTTC. Translated, it gives CASSAQGRLETQYF.

The V gene is TRBV12-3 or TRBV12-4, the J gene TRBJ1-1, with 10 bases matching TRBD1. With V trimmed by 5 bases and J by 10 bases, 7 bases remained unmatched. The CDR3 has 13 amino acids. The CDR3 loop reads CASSPGQGVGAFF. Written as DNA, the CDR3 is TGTGCCAGCAGTCCCGGACAGGGGGTCGGAGCTTTCTTT.

In its sample, this clonotype was seen once. The chain recombines TRBV6-5 with TRBJ2-3; TRBD2 matches at 7 bases. This CDR3 contains 14 residues. Losses at the gene ends were 2 bases for V and 3 bases for J; bases not matched to a gene: 2. Germline V lookup: CDR1 MNHEY, CDR2 SVGAGI. The DNA of the CDR3 is TGTGCCAGCAGTTACGAGCGGGGTACAGATACGCAGTATTTT. Protein sequence: CASSYERGTDTQYF.

In DNA form, the CDR3 reads TGTGCCAGCAGTTACTCCCCGGAGGGCTACACCTTC. This sequence encodes CASSYSPEGYTF. The chain has TRBV6-2 or TRBV6-3 and TRBJ1-2, with no clear D. The CDR3 consists of 12 residues. Germline values: CDR1 MNHEY, CDR2 SVGEGT. V was clipped by 0 bases and J by 8 bases, with 7 bases between them.

The chain couples TRBV3-1 to TRBJ2-3; 10 bases match TRBD2. Germline V gene sequence: CDR1 LGHDT, CDR2 YNNKEL (reference sequence). CDR3 length: 16 amino acids. V lost 3 bases, J lost 0 bases, and 3 bases stayed unmatched. Written as DNA, the CDR3 is TGTGCCAGCAGCCAGAGCGGGGGGGCTAGCACAGATACGCAGTATTTT. Amino acids: CASSQSGGASTDTQYF.

There are a few counts of this clonotype. This chain uses TRBV7-2 with TRBJ2-7; 7 bases are a match to TRBD2. The V and J ends lost 5 bases and 2 bases, in that order; junction bases with no gene match: 6. CDR1 and CDR2 (germline): SGHTA, FQGNSA. The CDR3 has 14 residues. The CDR3 reads CASSRAGPTYEQYF. CDR3 nucleotide sequence: TGTGCCAGCAGCAGAGCGGGACCCACCTACGAGCAGTACTTC.

The chain joins TRBV5-4 to TRBJ1-4, with TRBD1 matching over 10 bases. J gave up 8 bases and V 1 base, and 11 bases lay outside the gene matches. The CDR3 has 17 residues. The germline V gene encodes CDR1 SGHNT and CDR2 YYREEE (reference sequence). The CDR3 DNA reads TGTGCCAGCAGCTTGTCCCGGCAGGGACAGGGGCAAGAAAAACTGTTTTTT. Protein sequence: CASSLSRQGQGQEKLFF.

V usage is TRBV20-1 and J usage is TRBJ1-1; D may be TRBD1 (5 bases). There are 15 residues in the CDR3. The V end lost 0 bases, the J end lost 1 base, and 12 bases lay between the germline ends. CDR1 is DFQATT, CDR2 SNEGSKA, per germline (reference sequence). CDR3 region: CSARDRGGGNTEAFF. The CDR3 nucleotides are TGCAGTGCTAGAGATAGGGGTGGAGGGAACACTGAAGCTTTCTTT.

This chain's CDR3 is CASSQDRYEQFF. The CDR3 DNA sequence: TGTGCCAGCAGCCAGGACAGATACGAGCAGTTCTTC. The chain carries TRBV4-2 and TRBJ2-1, with D tentatively TRBD1 (6 bases). The germline V and J ends were trimmed by 3 bases and 10 bases, with 10 bases remaining between them. The germline V gene encodes CDR1 LGHNA and CDR2 YNFKEQ. The CDR3 consists of 12 residues.

The V gene is TRBV7-2, the J gene TRBJ2-7, with 8 positions matching TRBD2. Per the germline V gene, CDR1 is SGHTA and CDR2 is FQGNSA. This CDR3 comprises 15 residues. The trim removed 5 bases at V and 6 bases at J, leaving 12 bases unmatched. The DNA of the CDR3 is TGTGCCAGCAGCCCTAACGGGAGGCTAGCGGGCGAGCAGTACTTC. Translation gives CASSPNGRLAGEQYF.

A few counts support this clonotype. This chain joins TRBV27 and TRBJ2-1; a possible D gene is TRBD2 (5 bases). Germline V lookup: CDR1 MNHEY, CDR2 SMNVEV (reference sequence). Trimming cost V 5 bases and J 2 bases, with 13 bases left between them. The CDR3 runs 15 residues. CDR3 residues: CASSLTERPYNEQFF. In DNA, the CDR3 is TGTGCCAGCAGTCTCACCGAGCGGCCCTACAATGAGCAGTTCTTC.

The rearrangement links TRBV20-1 to TRBJ1-1; weak D call: TRBD1 (6 bases). Germline loops: CDR1 DFQATT, CDR2 SNEGSKA (reference sequence). This CDR3 contains 13 residues. The V end was cut by 3 bases, the J end by 7 bases, with 15 bases between. CDR3 amino acids: CSASGGPRYEAFF. Written as DNA, the CDR3 is TGCAGTGCTAGTGGGGGCCCGCGATATGAAGCTTTCTTT.

The chain carries TRBV7-3 and TRBJ2-2; 14 positions agree with TRBD2. CDR1 is SGHTA, CDR2 FQGTGA, per germline. With V trimmed by 5 bases and J by 5 bases, 16 bases remained unmatched. The length of the CDR3 is 20 residues. The CDR3 coding sequence is TGTGCCAGCAGCCCCCGACCCCTGGGACTAGCGGGAGCTTGGACCGGGGAGCTGTTTTTT. This translates into CASSPRPLGLAGAWTGELFF.

This clonotype was observed a few times. This sequence joins TRBV6-1 and TRBJ1-5; D ambiguous. With 4 bases removed from V and 9 bases from J, the gap between germline ends came to 10 bases. The CDR3 has 12 residues. CDR1 is MNHNS, CDR2 SASEGT, per germline. CDR3 region: CASSGGPRPQHF. The CDR3 DNA reads TGTGCCAGCAGTGGCGGACCTAGGCCCCAGCATTTT.

The chain carries TRBV7-2 and TRBJ1-2, with 10 bases lining up with TRBD1. J was trimmed by 6 bases and V by 6 bases; bases with no gene match: 7. The CDR3 consists of 14 residues. Germline CDR1 and CDR2: SGHTA and FQGNSA. The CDR3 reads CASRDRGRFNGYTF. The CDR3 DNA follows: TGTGCCAGCAGAGACAGGGGGCGCTTTAATGGCTACACCTTC.

This clonotype came up many times. This rearrangement joins TRBV12-3 or TRBV12-4 to TRBJ2-3, with TRBD1 matching over 9 bases. The CDR3 contains 16 residues. Trimming removed 6 bases from V and 3 bases from J; junction bases left unmatched: 10. CDR3 coding DNA: TGTGCCAGCAGCCCTCGGGACAGGGAAGGGACAGATACGCAGTATTTT. This translates into CASSPRDREGTDTQYF.

This chain joins TRBV12-3 or TRBV12-4 and TRBJ2-1, with 10 positions matching TRBD2. The ends lost 6 bases at V and 0 bases at J; junction bases unmatched: 14. This CDR3 has 19 amino acids. The CDR3, as DNA: TGTGCCAGCAGCGGACTAGCGGTAAGAGGAACCTACTCCTACAATGAGCAGTTCTTC. This codes for CASSGLAVRGTYSYNEQFF.